The 32 T cell receptor beta chains reported below all come from one sample, sequenced in a study of blood T cell repertoires in COVID-19. The protocol was immunoSEQ multiplex PCR, while the TCRdb copy is restricted to in-frame clones and leaves out a portion. The sample gives about 160,000 clones, less than 85% of which show up once; around 7% is in the top ten. The material sequenced was peripheral blood. Every receptor here comes from a woman between 40 and 50 years old with COVID-19, enrolled during active disease.

The CDR3 DNA follows: TGTGCCAGTAGATTATCCCCGGGACAAAATCAGCCCCAGCATTTT. Translation gives CASRLSPGQNQPQHF. The gene calls are TRBV19 and TRBJ1-5, with D maybe TRBD1 (6 bases). With 6 bases removed from V and 4 bases from J, the gap between germline ends came to 16 bases. Germline V gives CDR1 LNHDA, CDR2 SQIVND (reference sequence). There are 15 residues in the CDR3.

The chain links TRBV30 to TRBJ1-5; possible D gene TRBD1, 5 bases. Trimming shortened V by 0 bases and J by 6 bases, and 9 bases separated the two germline ends. CDR3 size: 13 residues. In germline, CDR1 is GTSNPN, CDR2 SVGIG (reference sequence). CDR3 DNA sequence: TGTGCCTGGAGTGTTGGGACTTTTCAGCCCCAGCATTTT. This sequence encodes CAWSVGTFQPQHF.

The V call is TRBV14, the J call TRBJ2-2; possibly TRBD1 for D (5 bases). Trimming took 0 bases from V and 10 from J, leaving 18 bases between them. Germline V lookup: CDR1 SGHDN, CDR2 FVKESK. The CDR3 runs 16 residues. The CDR3 nucleotides read TGTGCCAGCAGCCAAGATTGGGGCAGGCCGGCTGTGGAGCTGTTTTTT. Residues: CASSQDWGRPAVELFF.

In its sample, this clone was seen a few times. The V call is TRBV27, the J call TRBJ1-5; 7 bases are a match to TRBD1. CDR1 is MNHEY, CDR2 SMNVEV, per germline (reference sequence). Trimming removed 3 bases from V and 6 bases from J; junction bases left unmatched: 5. This CDR3 comprises 14 residues. CDR3 sequence reads: CASSFEGAGQPQHF. The CDR3 region has the DNA TGTGCCAGCAGTTTCGAGGGGGCTGGTCAGCCCCAGCATTTT.

The rearrangement uses TRBV7-9 and TRBJ2-2; no firm D call. V was clipped by 1 base and J by 3 bases, with 9 bases between them. Germline V gene data show CDR1 as SEHNR and CDR2 as FQNEAQ (reference sequence). The CDR3 has 15 amino acids. CDR3 residues: CASSLDAGYTGELFF. Here the CDR3 DNA reads TGTGCCAGCAGCTTAGATGCCGGGTACACCGGGGAGCTGTTTTTT.

Remarks on this clone: At one boundary the junction diverges from the germline segment, which might be a read error. The rearrangement uses TRBV7-7 and TRBJ2-1; 8 bases fit TRBD2. Germline CDR1 and CDR2: SSHAT and FNYEAQ (reference sequence). This CDR3 has 15 residues. CDR3 coding DNA: TGTGCTAGCAGCTTGTCCAGCGGGGGATACAATGAGCAGTTCTTC. Translated, it gives CASSLSSGGYNEQFF.

The rearrangement uses TRBV19 and TRBJ2-1, with TRBD2 matching 11 bases. V trimming: 5 bases; J trimming: 7 bases; junction bases outside the gene matches: 16. The germline gives CDR1 LNHDA, CDR2 SQIVND (reference sequence). This CDR3 region has 18 residues. The CDR3 spells CASSPHPPSTSGSNEQFF. In DNA, the CDR3 is TGTGCCAGTAGTCCACACCCCCCCTCTACTAGCGGGAGTAATGAGCAGTTCTTC.

The V call is TRBV28, the J call TRBJ1-5; D uncertain. This CDR3 comprises 15 residues. Trimming pared 2 bases from V and 3 bases from J, leaving 11 bases between. Germline-derived CDR1 and CDR2 are MDHEN and SYDVKM. The CDR3 region has the DNA TGTGCCAGCAGTTTAAGTTTCGGGGTCAATCAGCCCCAGCATTTT. Amino acids: CASSLSFGVNQPQHF.

This clone was observed a few times. This rearrangement joins TRBV7-6 to TRBJ2-7; TRBD2 agrees at 7 bases. CDR1 and CDR2 (germline): SGHVS, FNYEAQ. This CDR3 spans 15 amino acids. V lost 2 bases to trimming and J lost 4 bases; unmatched junction nucleotides: 8. The DNA of the CDR3 is TGTGCCAGCAGCTTACGACTGGGAGGGCCGTACGAGCAGTACTTC. It is translated as CASSLRLGGPYEQYF.

The chain recombines TRBV9 with TRBJ1-6; D is undetermined. The CDR3 consists of 13 residues. V lost 7 bases to trimming and J lost 7 bases, with 12 bases between them. Germline CDR1 is SGDLS and CDR2 is YYNGEE. The chain's CDR3 is CASALGPNSPLHF. CDR3 sequence (DNA): TGTGCCAGCGCGTTGGGCCCAAATTCACCCCTCCACTTT.

This clone was seen only a few times. The J gene is TRBJ2-5, the V gene TRBV15; D uncertain. Germline assignment: CDR1 LNHNV and CDR2 YYDKDF (reference sequence). The V gene lost 0 bases and the J gene lost 2 bases, with 10 bases spanning the gap. The CDR3 covers 15 residues. CDR3 region: CATSRELNDQETQYF. In DNA, the CDR3 is TGTGCCACCAGCAGAGAACTTAACGATCAAGAGACCCAGTACTTC. Full variable domain (missing parts from reference TRBV15 and TRBJ2-5): DAMVIQNPRYQVTQFGKPVTLSCSQTLNHNVMYWYQQKSSQAPKLLFHYYDKDFNNEADTPDNFQSRRPNTSFCFLDIRSPGLGDTAMYLCATSRELNDQETQYFGPGTRLLVL.

This chain joins TRBV9 and TRBJ2-2; 13 nucleotides line up with TRBD2. V shed 0 bases and J 6 bases; nucleotides not matched to a gene: 2. Germline CDR1 and CDR2: SGDLS and YYNGEE. This CDR3 is built from 16 residues. The CDR3: CASSVVLAGGPGELFF. The CDR3 bases are TGTGCCAGCAGCGTAGTACTAGCGGGAGGGCCCGGGGAGCTGTTTTTT.

V usage is TRBV5-4 and J usage is TRBJ2-1; possibly TRBD1 for D (9 bases). V dropped 4 bases and J dropped 7 bases, with 30 bases sitting between them. CDR3 length equals 19 residues. The germline V gene has CDR1 SGHNT and CDR2 YYREEE (reference sequence). As DNA, the CDR3 is TGTGCCAGCAGCGGGGGGACAGGGAGGGCGGGAGGTTTTGAGAATGAGCAGTTCTTC. Protein: CASSGGTGRAGGFENEQFF.

The table lists this clone with a count of one. The chain has TRBV5-4 and TRBJ2-3; tentatively, D is TRBD2 (7 bases). Germline V gene lookup returns CDR1 SGHNT and CDR2 YYREEE (reference sequence). This CDR3 spans 16 amino acids. Trimming removed 4 bases at V and 5 bases at J, with 20 bases between. The CDR3 loop is CASSRARGGQVDTQYF. CDR3 nucleotides: TGTGCCAGCAGCCGGGCGAGGGGGGGGCAGGTAGATACGCAGTATTTT.

The rearrangement uses TRBV6-5 and TRBJ2-7, with D maybe TRBD1 (5 bases). V was pared by 4 bases and J by 3 bases, with 13 bases between. The CDR3 spans 14 residues. The V gene's germline CDR1 is MNHEY and CDR2 SVGAGI. This CDR3 reads CASSWGLRHYEQYF. In DNA form, the CDR3 reads TGTGCCAGCAGTTGGGGCCTTCGCCACTACGAGCAGTACTTC.

In this sample, this clone turned up once. The chain uses TRBV3-1 (or the pseudogene TRBV3-2) and TRBJ2-1; the D gene is possibly TRBD1 (6 bases). The CDR3 runs 15 residues. V shed 4 bases and J shed 5 bases, with 15 bases lying between them. Germline V gives CDR1 LGHDT, CDR2 YNNKEL (reference sequence). CDR3 amino acids: CASSPWDIDDNEQFF. The DNA for the CDR3 is TGTGCCAGCAGCCCCTGGGACATTGACGACAATGAGCAGTTCTTC.

The V gene is TRBV30, the J gene TRBJ1-4; 8 nucleotides agree with TRBD1. This CDR3 has 13 residues. Germline assignment: CDR1 GTSNPN and CDR2 SVGIG (reference sequence). V lost 6 bases and J lost 8; bases outside the gene matches: 8. This CDR3 reads CACQGAAEEKLFF. The CDR3 DNA reads TGTGCCTGCCAGGGGGCAGCGGAAGAAAAACTGTTTTTT.

This clone was counted once. This chain links TRBV29-1 with TRBJ2-5; D uncertain. The CDR3 has 12 amino acids. V lost 4 bases and J 2 bases, leaving 8 bases between the germline ends. CDR1 and CDR2 (germline): SQVTM, ANQGSEA. In DNA, the CDR3 is TGCAGCGTTGGCCTGACTCAAGAGACCCAGTACTTC. Residues: CSVGLTQETQYF.

This rearrangement joins TRBV19 to TRBJ1-6; TRBD1 might be the D (5 bases). CDR3 length: 14 amino acids. CDR1 LNHDA and CDR2 SQIVND come from the germline V gene (reference sequence). V was cut by 6 bases and J by 2 bases, with 8 bases left in between. CDR3 in amino acids: CASRKTAYNSPLHF. In DNA, the CDR3 is TGTGCCAGTAGGAAGACAGCCTATAATTCACCCCTCCACTTT. Full variable domain (missing parts from reference TRBV19 and TRBJ1-6): DGGITQSPKYLFRKEGQNVTLSCEQNLNHDAMYWYRQDPGQGLRLIYYSQIVNDFQKGDIAEGYSVSREKKESFPLTVTSAQKNPTAFYLCASRKTAYNSPLHFGNGTRLTVT.

The rearrangement links TRBV3-1 (or the pseudogene TRBV3-2) to TRBJ2-3; TRBD2 matches 10 bases. The CDR3 is made up of 16 amino acids. The germline V gene has CDR1 LGHDT and CDR2 YNNKEL (reference sequence). V lost 5 bases, J lost 4 bases, and 9 bases stayed unmatched. The CDR3 DNA follows: TGTGCCAGCAGCTCAAAGCGGCTAGCGGGAGCAGATACGCAGTATTTT. It codes for CASSSKRLAGADTQYF.

V is TRBV9 and J is TRBJ2-3; TRBD2 agrees at 12 bases. The CDR3 totals 15 residues. V lost 4 bases to trimming and J lost 4 bases; unmatched junction nucleotides: 4. Per germline, CDR1 SGDLS and CDR2 YYNGEE. The CDR3 loop reads CASSTRLAGADTQYF. CDR3 nucleotides: TGTGCCAGCAGCACTAGACTAGCGGGAGCAGATACGCAGTATTTT. Supplemented by reference TRBV9 and TRBJ2-3, the full variable domain reads DSGVTQTPKHLITATGQRVTLRCSPRSGDLSVYWYQQSLDQGLQFLIQYYNGEERAKGNILERFSAQQFPDLHSELNLSSLELGDSALYFCASSTRLAGADTQYFGPGTRLTVL.

The chain employs TRBV27 and TRBJ1-1, with 8 bases matching TRBD1. The CDR3 is made up of 15 amino acids. The germline V gene encodes CDR1 MNHEY and CDR2 SMNVEV (reference sequence). V was pared by 0 bases and J by 5 bases, with 5 bases of the junction left unmatched. The DNA for the CDR3 is TGTGCCAGCAGTTTATCTCAGGGGGCGTCTACTGAAGCTTTCTTT. Protein product: CASSLSQGASTEAFF.

The table lists this clone with a few counts. The chain carries TRBV5-6 and TRBJ2-3; unclear D gene. The CDR3 runs to 13 residues. CDR1 is SGHDT and CDR2 is YYEEEE in the germline V gene. With 2 bases removed from V and 2 bases from J, the gap between germline ends came to 6 bases. In DNA, the CDR3 is TGTGCCAGCAGCTTAGAGGCCACAGATACGCAGTATTTT. This codes for CASSLEATDTQYF.

The chain couples TRBV27 to TRBJ2-7; D is perhaps TRBD2 (6 bases). The V gene's germline CDR1 is MNHEY and CDR2 SMNVEV (reference sequence). Trimming removed 5 bases from V and 6 bases from J, with 11 bases in between. The CDR3 totals 12 residues. DNA for the CDR3: TGTGCCAGCAGTCGCCCCGGGAGCGAGCAGTACTTC. Residues: CASSRPGSEQYF.

The V gene is TRBV4-2, the J gene TRBJ2-7; 10 bases fit TRBD2. V gave up 3 bases and J gave up 3 bases; unmatched junction bases: 8. The CDR3 length is 16 residues. Germline loops: CDR1 LGHNA, CDR2 YNFKEQ. CDR3 nucleotides: TGTGCCAGCAGCCATCTAGCGGGAGTAGTAGACTACGAGCAGTACTTC. Translation gives CASSHLAGVVDYEQYF.

The chain carries TRBV28 and TRBJ1-1; TRBD1 is a possible D gene (6 bases). Germline V gives CDR1 MDHEN, CDR2 SYDVKM. The V gene lost 7 bases and the J gene lost 4 bases, with 10 bases spanning the gap. The CDR3 is made up of 12 amino acids. The CDR3 sequence: CASIIGGTEAFF. The CDR3 coding sequence is TGTGCCAGCATAATAGGGGGCACTGAAGCTTTCTTT.

This clone was picked up a small number of times. The V and J genes are TRBV19 and TRBJ1-1; D not resolved. This CDR3 spans 15 amino acids. Trimming stripped 8 bases from V and 3 bases from J, with 19 bases between. The germline V gene has CDR1 LNHDA and CDR2 SQIVND (reference sequence). CDR3 coding DNA: TGTGCCAGTGTGAACAGAATCGGTTCTGACACTGAAGCTTTCTTT. Translation gives CASVNRIGSDTEAFF.

The J gene is TRBJ1-1, the V gene TRBV6-5; D possibly corresponds to TRBD1 (6 bases). Trimming took 0 bases from V and 11 from J, leaving 19 bases between them. This CDR3 is 15 amino acids long. Germline values: CDR1 MNHEY, CDR2 SVGAGI. CDR3 region: CASSYSIPLYRAAFF. The DNA of the CDR3 is TGTGCCAGCAGTTACTCGATCCCATTATACAGGGCGGCTTTCTTT.

The chain employs TRBV27 and TRBJ2-3; 12 bases agree with TRBD2. V was clipped by 4 bases and J by 4 bases; unmatched bases: 3. Germline V gene data show CDR1 as MNHEY and CDR2 as SMNVEV (reference sequence). The CDR3 extends over 15 amino acids. This CDR3 reads CASSSLAGGADTQYF. In DNA, the CDR3 is TGTGCCAGCAGTTCGCTAGCGGGAGGGGCAGATACGCAGTATTTT.

The chain couples TRBV19 to TRBJ2-7; possibly TRBD1 for D (6 bases). V dropped 6 bases and J dropped 1 base, with 16 bases sitting between them. There are 15 residues in the CDR3. Germline CDR1 reads LNHDA; CDR2 reads SQIVND (reference sequence). CDR3 protein: CASSLDRIGSYEQYF. The CDR3 nucleotides read TGTGCCAGTAGCCTTGACAGGATTGGTTCCTACGAGCAGTACTTC.

The gene calls are TRBV19 and TRBJ2-5, with 11 positions matching TRBD2. Per germline, CDR1 LNHDA and CDR2 SQIVND (reference sequence). CDR3 length: 15 residues. V shed 3 bases and J 5 bases; nucleotides not matched to a gene: 5. CDR3 residues: CASSILAGGRETQYF. The CDR3 bases are TGTGCCAGTAGTATTTTAGCGGGGGGGCGGGAGACCCAGTACTTC.

The chain recombines TRBV6-5 with TRBJ1-2; D unclear. This CDR3 region has 11 residues. Trimming removed 1 base from V and 14 bases from J, with 11 bases in between. In germline, CDR1 is MNHEY, CDR2 SVGAGI. CDR3: CASSYLEEETF. The CDR3 nucleotides read TGTGCCAGCAGTTACTTGGAGGAGGAAACCTTC.